This T cell receptor (beta chain) was recorded in a study of regulatory T cells in long-lasting Graves disease. Germline loops: CDR1 LNHDA, CDR2 SQIVND (reference sequence). V was clipped by 4 bases and J by 1 base; unmatched bases: 13. The CDR3 contains 17 residues. Arm-PCR of CDR3 regions and iRepertoire HTBI primers were used to build TCR beta libraries. TCRdb reanalysed the multiplex PCR reads using MiXCR and keeps one entry per CDR3 protein. This repertoire shows 350,000 to 500,000 distinct CDR3 sequences, 20% to 25% found once; its top ten account for roughly an eighth. Time point indicated: persistent/refractory GD, antithyroid drugs over 5 years with positive TRAb. Construction of the TCR library relied on RNA isolated from PBMCs.

The J gene is TRBJ2-7, the V gene TRBV19; TRBD2 agrees at 7 bases. This receptor was taken from a female donor with Graves disease. This material consisted of peripheral blood mononuclear cells (PBMCs), taken when the disease was refractory, from a patient treated with antithyroid drugs. The CDR3 DNA follows: TGTGCCAGTAGTACCCCGGGCGGGGCGGGAGTATCCTACGAGCAGTACTTC. This gives the protein CASSTPGGAGVSYEQYF.